These 21 T cell receptor beta chains share one sample of origin, sequenced in a study of T cells in localized non-small cell lung cancer. Clones were read by immunoSEQ multiplex PCR, and TCRdb kept only the in-frame ones, dropping some. The sample gives around 130,000 clones, roughly 90% of which show up once; 1.7% is in the top ten. The source material was peripheral blood, sampled before any cancer treatment. These receptors originate from an older female donor with stage I lung adenocarcinoma.

This clone showed up just a few times. V usage is TRBV6-1 and J usage is TRBJ2-1, with 8 bases aligning to TRBD1. The CDR3 extends over 14 amino acids. J was trimmed by 8 bases and V by 7 bases; bases with no gene match: 10. Germline V CDR1 and CDR2: MNHNS, SASEGT. In DNA, the CDR3 is TGTGCCAGCATTAAACAGGGGGTTTCTTATGAGCAGTTCTTC. Its protein product is CASIKQGVSYEQFF.

V gene TRBV6-5 combines with J gene TRBJ1-6; D gene ambiguous. V was pared by 0 bases and J by 4 bases, with 10 bases between. This CDR3 region has 16 residues. Per germline, CDR1 MNHEY and CDR2 SVGAGI. CDR3 in DNA: TGTGCCAGCAGTTACTCAAAACAGAGTTATAATTCACCCCTCCACTTT. It is translated as CASSYSKQSYNSPLHF.

This clone was observed a single time. The chain links TRBV7-9 to TRBJ2-1, with 8 bases that match TRBD2. With V trimmed by 5 bases and J by 3 bases, 3 bases remained unmatched. Germline CDR1 SEHNR, CDR2 FQNEAQ (reference sequence). This CDR3 is built from 14 residues. The CDR3 protein is CASSHSGVYNEQFF. DNA for the CDR3: TGTGCCAGCAGCCATAGCGGGGTCTACAATGAGCAGTTCTTC.

The chain employs TRBV7-3 and TRBJ2-2; D is unresolved. The V end was cut by 5 bases, the J end by 5 bases, with 9 bases between. This CDR3 contains 13 residues. CDR1 is SGHTA and CDR2 is FQGTGA in the germline V gene. The CDR3: CASSTRNTGELFF. In DNA form, the CDR3 reads TGTGCCAGCAGCACAAGGAATACCGGGGAGCTGTTTTTT.

This CDR3 is CASSLTTSGRDEQYF. Written as DNA, the CDR3 is TGTGCCAGCAGCTTAACGACTAGCGGGAGAGACGAGCAGTACTTC. This chain links TRBV7-9 with TRBJ2-7; TRBD2 agrees at 12 bases. This CDR3 is 15 amino acids long. Germline values: CDR1 SEHNR, CDR2 FQNEAQ (reference sequence). J was trimmed by 5 bases and V by 2 bases; bases with no gene match: 4.

The chain carries TRBV5-6 and TRBJ2-3; 10 nucleotides align to TRBD2. This CDR3 comprises 17 residues. Germline trimming cut 4 bases from V and 2 bases from J; bases unmatched to any gene: 10. In germline, CDR1 is SGHDT, CDR2 YYEEEE. The CDR3 loop is CASSPSGRAAYTDTQYF. DNA of the CDR3: TGTGCCAGCAGCCCGAGCGGGAGGGCCGCGTACACAGATACGCAGTATTTT.

This rearrangement joins TRBV6-1 to TRBJ1-2; 7 bases fit TRBD1. Germline loops: CDR1 MNHNS, CDR2 SASEGT. The CDR3 totals 13 residues. With V trimmed by 6 bases and J by 5 bases, 6 bases remained unmatched. CDR3 DNA sequence: TGTGCCAGCAGCCAGACAGGGAGGTATGGCTACACCTTC. Amino acid sequence: CASSQTGRYGYTF.

The chain carries TRBV29-1 and TRBJ2-5, with 10 bases that match TRBD1. V lost 5 bases and J lost 1; bases outside the gene matches: 4. This CDR3 has 14 residues. Germline V lookup: CDR1 SQVTM, CDR2 ANQGSEA. This CDR3 is CSVRGQGIQETQYF. The CDR3, as DNA: TGCAGCGTTAGGGGACAGGGGATCCAAGAGACCCAGTACTTC.

The rearrangement uses TRBV15 and TRBJ1-2; possibly TRBD1 for D (6 bases). The germline gives CDR1 LNHNV, CDR2 YYDKDF (reference sequence). CDR3 length: 16 residues. V lost 5 bases and J lost 1, with 17 bases in between. CDR3 DNA: TGTGCCACCAGCGAGGAAGGGGGTCGAGGTAACTATGGCTACACCTTC. It encodes CATSEEGGRGNYGYTF.

V and J are TRBV7-9 and TRBJ2-3, with TRBD1 matching over 7 bases. V was clipped by 4 bases and J by 2 bases; unmatched bases: 3. Germline loops: CDR1 SEHNR, CDR2 FQNEAQ (reference sequence). This CDR3 is built from 14 residues. The CDR3 is CASSSTGSTDTQYF. Written as DNA, the CDR3 is TGTGCCAGCAGCTCGACAGGGTCCACAGATACGCAGTATTTT.

The chain is built from TRBV19 and TRBJ2-7; the D is unclear. Between the trimmed V and J ends, which lost 4 bases and 0 bases, there was a span of 13 bases. The CDR3 covers 15 residues. Germline V gene data show CDR1 as LNHDA and CDR2 as SQIVND (reference sequence). The CDR3 DNA reads as TGTGCCAGTAGTAATTCAGCGCGAAGCTCCTACGAGCAGTACTTC. This encodes CASSNSARSSYEQYF.

The chain employs TRBV9 and TRBJ2-5; D may match TRBD1 or TRBD2 (5 bases each). CDR3 size: 13 residues. With 6 bases removed from V and 5 bases from J, the gap between germline ends came to 14 bases. Germline V gene data show CDR1 as SGDLS and CDR2 as YYNGEE. The CDR3 DNA reads TGTGCCAGCACCCGGGACGAAGGGGAGACCCAGTACTTC. Translating gives CASTRDEGETQYF.

The chain uses TRBV28 and TRBJ1-2; TRBD1 matches at 7 bases. Germline V gives CDR1 MDHEN, CDR2 SYDVKM. With 5 bases clipped from V and 6 bases from J, the junction kept 9 bases outside the gene matches. The CDR3 is 14 residues long. CDR3 nucleotide sequence: TGTGCCAGCAGTACAATAGACAGGGTAGATGGCTACACCTTC. Translating it yields CASSTIDRVDGYTF.

The chain couples TRBV19 to TRBJ2-1; D possibly corresponds to TRBD2 (6 bases). V was clipped by 10 bases and J by 8 bases, with 15 bases between them. CDR1 and CDR2 (germline): LNHDA, SQIVND (reference sequence). The CDR3 runs 12 residues. The chain's CDR3 is CATSTSRDEQFF. CDR3 in DNA: TGTGCCACCTCGACTAGTCGAGATGAGCAGTTCTTC.

This rearrangement joins TRBV4-2 to TRBJ2-2, with TRBD2 identical over 10 bases. V lost 0 bases and J lost 3; bases outside the gene matches: 7. The CDR3 is 18 residues long. Germline CDR1 reads LGHNA; CDR2 reads YNFKEQ. This CDR3 reads CASSQDVSSGSHTGELFF. CDR3 in DNA: TGTGCCAGCAGCCAAGATGTTTCTAGCGGGAGCCACACCGGGGAGCTGTTTTTT.

The rearrangement uses TRBV5-6 and TRBJ1-5; D gene ambiguous. V lost 6 bases and J 4 bases, leaving 5 bases between the germline ends. CDR3 length: 11 amino acids. CDR1 SGHDT and CDR2 YYEEEE come from the germline V gene. The DNA for the CDR3 is TGTGCCAGCAACTTAAATCAGCCCCAGCATTTT. Residues: CASNLNQPQHF.

This CDR3 reads CASSKGVTLRQARGVNYGYTF. CDR3 in DNA: TGTGCCAGCAGCAAAGGGGTAACTTTACGACAGGCCAGGGGAGTTAACTATGGCTACACCTTC. The chain uses TRBV21-1 and TRBJ1-2; the table names TRBD1, a call not compared with the DNA. TRBV21-1 is marked as a pseudogene. The CDR3 loop spans 21 amino acids.

V is TRBV5-4 and J is TRBJ1-1; the D gene is possibly TRBD1 (5 bases). Germline CDR1 is SGHNT and CDR2 is YYREEE (reference sequence). Trimming removed 4 bases at V and 7 bases at J, with 14 bases between. The CDR3 length is 13 residues. Here the CDR3 reads CASSPGTRDEAFF. In nucleotides, the CDR3 is TGTGCCAGCAGCCCCGGGACCCGGGATGAAGCTTTCTTT.

The chain links TRBV5-1 to TRBJ2-1; D not certain. The CDR3 totals 12 residues. Germline-derived CDR1 and CDR2 are SGHRS and YFSETQ. The V end was cut by 0 bases, the J end by 6 bases, with 4 bases between. This chain's CDR3 is CASSLVFNEQFF. The CDR3 DNA reads TGCGCCAGCAGCTTGGTTTTCAATGAGCAGTTCTTC.

V usage is TRBV5-8 and J usage is TRBJ2-5; 7 bases agree with TRBD2. The J segment lost 5 bases and the V segment lost 0 bases, leaving 10 bases of the junction unmatched. The CDR3 runs to 16 residues. Germline lookup yields CDR1 SGHTS and CDR2 YDEGEE. CDR3 protein: CASSLDEAGVRETQYF. In DNA form, the CDR3 reads TGTGCCAGCAGCTTGGATGAGGCGGGAGTGCGGGAGACCCAGTACTTC.

The chain combines TRBV27 with TRBJ2-7; 9 positions match TRBD1. Germline V gene data show CDR1 as MNHEY and CDR2 as SMNVEV (reference sequence). With V trimmed by 4 bases and J by 3 bases, 10 bases remained unmatched. There are 16 residues in the CDR3. The CDR3 DNA follows: TGTGCCAGCAGTTCCCTCCCGGGACAGGGAGGCTACGAGCAGTACTTC. Translating gives CASSSLPGQGGYEQYF.